This T cell receptor (beta chain) was sequenced for a study of cytomegalovirus exposure and HLA in healthy donors. Use of 60 Vbeta and 13 Jbeta primers characterized the PCR. Assay: immunoSEQ multiplex PCR; the TCRdb copy retains only in-frame clones and omits some. The sample records 100,000 to 150,000 clones, around 8.5% being singletons. V shed 2 bases and J 6 bases; nucleotides not matched to a gene: 0. Germline V gene sequence: CDR1 SSHAT, CDR2 FNYEAQ (reference sequence). The length of the CDR3 is 14 residues. The sample holds a few counts of this clone. Sequencing was performed on PBMCs. The receptor was derived from a man aged 40-55 years in good health and CMV-seronegative. This sequence joins TRBV7-7 and TRBJ2-2, with 10 bases aligning to TRBD2. The CDR3 DNA sequence: TGTGCCAGCAGCTTAAGCGGGGGGGCCGGGGAGCTGTTTTTT. This encodes CASSLSGGAGELFF.